Listed below are T cell receptor beta chains from one sample, sequenced in a study of blood T cells in healthy people across ages. One entry per CDR3 protein, called by TCRdb with MiXCR from the 5' RACE reads. The sample shows 650,000 to 700,000 distinct CDR3 sequences, under 65% of them seen only once. The sample taken for sequencing was blood. These receptors were obtained from a woman older than 75 in good health. CDR3s include the opening cysteine and the closing phenylalanine or tryptophan. The order of the fields is clone size, D gene, V gene, CDR3 protein. D genes are given only for firm matches. Only some rows state a clone size, as once, few, many or a class for expanded clones.

>many|TRBD2|TRBV24-1
CATSSPGLAGYEQYF
>.|.|TRBV6-1
CASSEDRGMPYEQYF
>.|.|TRBV20-1
CSARDLGAALGAANEQYF
>.|TRBD1|TRBV30
CAWSEDRGTEAFF
>.|TRBD2|TRBV7-2
CASSSQAGPYEQYF
>once|TRBD1|TRBV20-1
CSARGDRASTGELFF
>many|.|TRBV5-1
CASSFRVAGELFF
>many|.|TRBV7-9
CASSLHVDTQYF
>.|.|TRBV6-5
CASSWMGDRNEQFF
>.|.|TRBV29-1
CSVGQSSGANVLTF
>many|TRBD1|TRBV10-3
CAIRGTGENEKLFF
>once|.|TRBV4-1
CASSQGLHVETQYF
>once|.|TRBV7-9
CASSARRSSYNEQFF
>few|.|TRBV2
CASSKGAYEQYF
>.|.|TRBV5-6
CASSLDYRRRETQYF
>.|.|TRBV30
CAWSGGITGTQYF
>few|.|TRBV5-6
CASSSIFGPPGVGGYTF
>.|.|TRBV12-3/TRBV12-4
CASSRPTSYEQYF
>.|TRBD1|TRBV4-1
CASSQRDRSNYGYTF
>.|.|TRBV11-2
CASSSGTVTTNEKLFF
>.|.|TRBV29-1
CSVVGGGRGAKNIQYF
>.|.|TRBV14
CASSHTVLGETQYF
>few|.|TRBV12-3/TRBV12-4
CASSLAEQGWGGYTF
>many|.|TRBV24-1
CATIPNYGYTF
>few|TRBD2|TRBV20-1
CSAGRGLAGVNEQYF
>.|TRBD2|TRBV7-9
CASSAQAGVETQYF
>.|.|TRBV6-2/TRBV6-3
CASSVWGFQPQHF
>many|.|TRBV12-3/TRBV12-4
CASSVGQYYGYTF
>.|TRBD2|TRBV27
CASSLWASGGLTDTQYF
>few|.|TRBV5-1
CASSLQGRGSTDTQYF
>.|.|TRBV21-1
CASSKIPSGKPDEQYF
>once|.|TRBV12-3/TRBV12-4
CASSLEGGAGDTQYF